The source of this T cell receptor (beta chain) is a study of technical replicates of blood from a few donors. There are 11 residues in the CDR3. V was pared by 1 base and J by 8 bases, with 5 bases between. Germline CDR1 and CDR2: SGHTA and FQGNSA. The method was immunoSEQ multiplex PCR; TCRdb's version includes in-frame clones alone and lacks a portion of them. The table records some 85,000 clones, 96% of them present only once. This clone was detected a few times. The source is a human donor in good health. The rearrangement links TRBV7-2 to TRBJ1-2; perhaps TRBD1 as D (5 bases). The sample consisted of T cells isolated from PBMCs. The CDR3 region is CASSLGGGYTF. In DNA form, the CDR3 reads TGTGCCAGCAGCTTAGGGGGCGGCTACACCTTC. The full variable domain, with the rest looked up from reference TRBV7-2 and TRBJ1-2, is GAGVSQSPSNKVTEKGKDVELRCDPISGHTALYWYRQSLGQGLEFLIYFQGNSAPDKSGLPSDRFSAERTGGSVSTLTIQRTQQEDSAVYLCASSLGGGYTFGSGTRLTVV.